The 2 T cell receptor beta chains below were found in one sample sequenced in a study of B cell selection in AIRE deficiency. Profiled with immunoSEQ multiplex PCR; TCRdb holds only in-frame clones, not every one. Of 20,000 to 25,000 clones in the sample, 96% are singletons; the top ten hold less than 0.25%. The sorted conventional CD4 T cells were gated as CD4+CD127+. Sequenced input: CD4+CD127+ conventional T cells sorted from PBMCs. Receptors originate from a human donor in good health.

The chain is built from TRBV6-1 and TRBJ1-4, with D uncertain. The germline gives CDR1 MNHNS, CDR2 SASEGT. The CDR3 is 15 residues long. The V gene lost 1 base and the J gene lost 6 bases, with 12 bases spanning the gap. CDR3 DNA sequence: TGTGCCAGCAGTGAAGAACAGCAGCTGGATGAAAAACTGTTTTTT. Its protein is CASSEEQQLDEKLFF.

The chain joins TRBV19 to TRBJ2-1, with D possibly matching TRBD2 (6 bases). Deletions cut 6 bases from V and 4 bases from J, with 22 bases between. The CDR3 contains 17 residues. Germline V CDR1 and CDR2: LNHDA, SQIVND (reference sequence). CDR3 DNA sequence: TGTGCCAGTAGAACCGGTGGAGGGAGGCGCCTGTACAATGAGCAGTTCTTC. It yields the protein CASRTGGGRRLYNEQFF.